This TCR beta chain was obtained from a study of cytomegalovirus exposure and HLA in healthy donors. Study in general: The approximately 100 million unique TCR beta sequences, from about 179 million T cells, were found by an earlier analysis. Of all 400 or so donors who were genotyped, 75% to 85% belonged to the Caucasian-associated ancestry cluster.

With regard to this clone: Its target is not known.

PCR employed 60 Vbeta and 13 Jbeta primers. The table came from immunoSEQ multiplex PCR; TCRdb's copy has only in-frame clones and leaves some out. The data contain about 200,000 clones, around 79% of them singletons. Trimming cost V 6 bases and J 9 bases, with 18 bases left between them. Germline V gives CDR1 MRHNA, CDR2 SNTAGT. The CDR3 has 14 amino acids. Overall study findings and caveats: Common viral pathogens (according to a later analysis) appeared linked to several of the most significant clusters. Earlier analysis looked at TCR beta V segments, and most were productive about 87% or about 30% of the time.

The receptor was derived from a male donor in good health and CMV-seropositive. The sequencing sample was made of PBMCs. The V and J genes are TRBV6-4 and TRBJ2-1, with D tentatively TRBD1 (6 bases). The chain's CDR3 is CASSLDSSSFEQFF. The CDR3 DNA follows: TGTGCCAGCAGCCTGGACAGCTCTTCTTTTGAGCAGTTCTTC.